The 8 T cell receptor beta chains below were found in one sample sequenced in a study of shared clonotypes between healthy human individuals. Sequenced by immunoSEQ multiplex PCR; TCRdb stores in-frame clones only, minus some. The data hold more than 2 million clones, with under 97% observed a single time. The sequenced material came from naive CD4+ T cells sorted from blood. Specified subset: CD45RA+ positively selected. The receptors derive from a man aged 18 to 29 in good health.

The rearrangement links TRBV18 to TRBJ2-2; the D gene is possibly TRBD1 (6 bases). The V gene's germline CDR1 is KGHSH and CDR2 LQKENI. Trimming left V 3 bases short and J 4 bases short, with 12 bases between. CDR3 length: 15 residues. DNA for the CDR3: TGTGCCAGCTCACCCCTGGACAGCGTCACCGGGGAGCTGTTTTTT. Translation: CASSPLDSVTGELFF.

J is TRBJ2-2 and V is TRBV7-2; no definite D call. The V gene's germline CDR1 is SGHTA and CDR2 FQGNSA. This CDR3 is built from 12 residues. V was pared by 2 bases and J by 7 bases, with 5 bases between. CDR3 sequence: CASSLNLGELFF. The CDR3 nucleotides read TGTGCCAGCAGCTTAAATCTCGGGGAGCTGTTTTTT.

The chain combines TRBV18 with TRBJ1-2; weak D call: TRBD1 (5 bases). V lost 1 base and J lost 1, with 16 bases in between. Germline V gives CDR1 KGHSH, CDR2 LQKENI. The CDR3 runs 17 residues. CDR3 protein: CASSPQPAGSFNYGYTF. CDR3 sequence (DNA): TGTGCCAGCTCACCACAGCCGGCAGGGAGTTTTAACTATGGCTACACCTTC.

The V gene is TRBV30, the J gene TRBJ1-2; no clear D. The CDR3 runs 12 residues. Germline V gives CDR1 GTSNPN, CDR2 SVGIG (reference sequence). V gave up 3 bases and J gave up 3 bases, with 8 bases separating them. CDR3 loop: CAWSPAYYGYTF. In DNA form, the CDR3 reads TGTGCCTGGAGCCCAGCTTACTATGGCTACACCTTC. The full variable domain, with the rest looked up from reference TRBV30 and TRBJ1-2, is SQTIHQWPATLVQPVGSPLSLECTVEGTSNPNLYWYRQAAGRGLQLLFYSVGIGQISSEVPQNLSASRPQDRQFILSSKKLLLSDSGFYLCAWSPAYYGYTFGSGTRLTVV.

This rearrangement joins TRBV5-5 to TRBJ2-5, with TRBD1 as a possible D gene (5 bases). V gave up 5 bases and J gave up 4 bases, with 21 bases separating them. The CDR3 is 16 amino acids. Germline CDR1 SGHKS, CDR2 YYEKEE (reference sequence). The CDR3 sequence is CASRERQSNSVETQYF. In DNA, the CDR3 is TGTGCCAGCAGGGAAAGACAGTCTAATTCTGTAGAGACCCAGTACTTC.

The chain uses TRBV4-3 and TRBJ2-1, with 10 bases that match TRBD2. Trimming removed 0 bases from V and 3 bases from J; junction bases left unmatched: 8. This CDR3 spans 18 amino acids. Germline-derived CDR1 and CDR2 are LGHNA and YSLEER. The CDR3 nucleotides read TGCGCCAGCAGCCAAGATGCGCTAGCGGGAGACATCTACAATGAGCAGTTCTTC. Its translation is CASSQDALAGDIYNEQFF.

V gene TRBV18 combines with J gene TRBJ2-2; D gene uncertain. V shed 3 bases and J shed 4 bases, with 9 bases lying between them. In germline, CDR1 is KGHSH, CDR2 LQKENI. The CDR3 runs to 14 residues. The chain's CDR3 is CASSPQDVTGELFF. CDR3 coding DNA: TGTGCCAGCTCACCGCAGGATGTCACCGGGGAGCTGTTTTTT.

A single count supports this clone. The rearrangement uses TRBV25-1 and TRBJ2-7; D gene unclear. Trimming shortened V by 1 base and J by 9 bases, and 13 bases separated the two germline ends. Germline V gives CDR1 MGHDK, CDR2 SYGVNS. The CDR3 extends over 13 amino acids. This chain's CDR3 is CASSESPRLGQYF. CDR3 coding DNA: TGTGCCAGCAGTGAATCCCCGCGGTTGGGGCAGTACTTC.